This T cell receptor beta chain emerged from a study of T-cell reconstitution after alpha-beta-depleted transplantation in children. The CDR3 spans 14 residues. Deletions cut 4 bases from V and 0 bases from J, with 11 bases between. Germline assignment: CDR1 DFQATT and CDR2 SNEGSKA (reference sequence). Whole-study findings and limits: Most T-cell counts and diversity one year after the transplant came from T cells that were newly produced. Recipient T cells and thymic progenitors that survived gave rise to the high TCRbeta diversity observed at day 60 in some patients. In patients about two months after transplant, alpha-beta T cells reportedly arose from several hundred expanded graft clones.

Unique molecular identifiers were built into the TCRbeta library. TCRdb reprocessed the PCR reads via MiXCR and lists one record per CDR3 protein. The repertoire holds some 200,000 distinct CDR3 sequences, about 8.4% seen once, with under 40% in the top ten. This clonotype came up many times. Antigen unknown. The V gene is TRBV20-1, the J gene TRBJ2-3; a weak D match, TRBD1 (5 bases). This clonotype was sampled from a male patient between 2 and 15 years old who had a stem cell transplant for acute myeloid leukemia, so the T cells may come from the graft donor. The specimen comprised PBMCs, mostly from graft donor cells, sampled 360 days after TCRalphabeta/CD19-depleted stem cell transplant. The CDR3 sequence: CSATGPSSTDTQYF. The CDR3 DNA follows: TGCAGTGCTACAGGGCCCTCTAGCACAGATACGCAGTATTTT.